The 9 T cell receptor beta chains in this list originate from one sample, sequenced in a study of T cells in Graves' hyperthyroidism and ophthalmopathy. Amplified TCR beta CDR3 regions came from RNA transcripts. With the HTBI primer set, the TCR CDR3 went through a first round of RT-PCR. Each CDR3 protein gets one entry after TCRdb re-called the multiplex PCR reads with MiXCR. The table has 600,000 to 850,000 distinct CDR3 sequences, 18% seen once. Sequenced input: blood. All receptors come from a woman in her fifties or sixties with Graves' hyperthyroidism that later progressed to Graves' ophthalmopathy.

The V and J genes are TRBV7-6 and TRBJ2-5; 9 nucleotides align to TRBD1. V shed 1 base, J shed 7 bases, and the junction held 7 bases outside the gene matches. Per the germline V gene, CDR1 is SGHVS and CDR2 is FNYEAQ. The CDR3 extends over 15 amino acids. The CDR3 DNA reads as TGTGCCAGCAGCTTAGTACAGGGGGCCATGGGGACCCAGTACTTC. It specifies CASSLVQGAMGTQYF.

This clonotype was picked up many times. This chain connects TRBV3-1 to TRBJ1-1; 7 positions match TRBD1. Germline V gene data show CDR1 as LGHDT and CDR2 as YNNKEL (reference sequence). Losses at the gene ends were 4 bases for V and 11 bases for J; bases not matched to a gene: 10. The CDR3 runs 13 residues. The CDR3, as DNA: TGTGCCAGCAGCCCAAATCGACAGGGCTTGGCTTTCTTT. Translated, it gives CASSPNRQGLAFF.

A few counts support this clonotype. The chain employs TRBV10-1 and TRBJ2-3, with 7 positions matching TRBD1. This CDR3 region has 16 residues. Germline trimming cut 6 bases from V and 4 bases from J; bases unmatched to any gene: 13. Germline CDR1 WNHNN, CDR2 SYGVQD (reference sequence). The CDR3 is CASRAPGQRIPDTQYF. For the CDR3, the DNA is TGCGCCAGCAGGGCTCCGGGACAGAGAATCCCAGATACGCAGTATTTT.

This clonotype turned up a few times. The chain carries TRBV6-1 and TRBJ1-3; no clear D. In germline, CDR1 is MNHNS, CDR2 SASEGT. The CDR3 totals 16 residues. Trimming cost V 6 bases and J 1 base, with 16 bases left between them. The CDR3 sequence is CASRWIVHGSGNTIYF. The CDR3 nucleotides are TGTGCCAGCAGGTGGATCGTGCACGGATCTGGAAACACCATATATTTT.

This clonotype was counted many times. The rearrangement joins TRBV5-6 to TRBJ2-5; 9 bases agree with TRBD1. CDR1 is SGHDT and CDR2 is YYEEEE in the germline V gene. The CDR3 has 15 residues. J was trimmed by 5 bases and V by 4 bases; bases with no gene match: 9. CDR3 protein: CASSPDRGRRETQYF. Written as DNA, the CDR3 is TGTGCCAGCAGCCCGGACAGGGGACGGAGGGAGACCCAGTACTTC.

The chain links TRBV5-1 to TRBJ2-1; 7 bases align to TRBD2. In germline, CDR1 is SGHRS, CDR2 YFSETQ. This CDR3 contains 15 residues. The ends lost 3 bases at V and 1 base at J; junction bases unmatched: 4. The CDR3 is CASSYSSGSYNEQFF. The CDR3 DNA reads TGCGCCAGCAGCTACTCTAGCGGTTCCTACAATGAGCAGTTCTTC.

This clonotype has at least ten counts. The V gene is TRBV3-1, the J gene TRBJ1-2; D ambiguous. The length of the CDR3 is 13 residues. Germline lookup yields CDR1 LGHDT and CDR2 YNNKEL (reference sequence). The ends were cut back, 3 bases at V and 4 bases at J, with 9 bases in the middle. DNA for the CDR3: TGTGCCAGCAGCCATCGGACGGCCTATGGCTACACCTTC. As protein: CASSHRTAYGYTF.

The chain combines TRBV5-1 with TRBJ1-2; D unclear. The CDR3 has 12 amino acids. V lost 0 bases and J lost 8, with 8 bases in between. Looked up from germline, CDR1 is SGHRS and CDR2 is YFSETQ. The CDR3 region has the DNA TGCGCCAGCAGCTTGGATGTTCAGGGCTACACCTTC. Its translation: CASSLDVQGYTF.

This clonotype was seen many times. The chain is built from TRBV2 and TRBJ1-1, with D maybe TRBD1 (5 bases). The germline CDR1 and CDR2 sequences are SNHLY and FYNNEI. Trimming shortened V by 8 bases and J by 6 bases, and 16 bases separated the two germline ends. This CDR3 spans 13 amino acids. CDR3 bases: TGTGCCAGCGTCCGGGACGCCAGCCCTGAAGCTTTCTTT. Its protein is CASVRDASPEAFF.